Listed here are 21 T cell receptor beta chains from one sample, sequenced in a study of blood T cell repertoires in COVID-19. Repertoires were generated with immunoSEQ multiplex PCR, while TCRdb's copy carries only in-frame clones and drops some. In the table there are roughly 150,000 clones, 80% to 85% of which are singletons. Sequencing was done on a sample of peripheral blood. These receptors came from a woman of 80 years or more with active or convalescent COVID-19.

The CDR3 nucleotides are TGTGCCCGCCCCCCCGGGGGTCACTATGGCTACACCTTC. Encoded protein: CARPPGGHYGYTF. The chain joins TRBV25-1 to TRBJ1-2, with D possibly TRBD1 on 5 matching bases. The CDR3 totals 13 residues. V shed 11 bases and J shed 3 bases, with 16 bases lying between them. CDR1 and CDR2 from the germline V gene are MGHDK and SYGVNS.

This clone showed up just once. This sequence joins TRBV4-2 and TRBJ1-2; D gene uncertain. Germline CDR1 is LGHNA and CDR2 is YNFKEQ. CDR3 length equals 16 residues. The V end lost 0 bases, the J end lost 8 bases, and 19 bases lay between the germline ends. The CDR3 is CASSQEQGGRPLGYTF. The CDR3 nucleotides read TGTGCCAGCAGCCAAGAACAAGGCGGCCGCCCTTTGGGCTACACCTTC.

The genes are TRBV12-3 or TRBV12-4 and TRBJ1-1, with 7 bases fitting TRBD1. The CDR3 has 13 residues. With 8 bases clipped from V and 10 bases from J, the junction kept 13 bases outside the gene matches. CDR3 sequence: CASGNTGAWGAFF. CDR3 in DNA: TGTGCCAGCGGAAACACAGGGGCTTGGGGAGCTTTCTTT.

This rearrangement joins TRBV10-3 to TRBJ2-2; the match to TRBD1 covers 8 bases. The CDR3 spans 13 residues. Germline CDR1 is ENHRY and CDR2 is SYGVKD. With 11 bases clipped from V and 5 bases from J, the junction kept 7 bases outside the gene matches. Here the CDR3 DNA reads TGTGCCTCTCGGACAGGGCGGACCGGGGAGCTGTTTTTT. Protein product: CASRTGRTGELFF.

The rearrangement links TRBV7-2 to TRBJ1-1; possible D gene TRBD1, 5 bases. This CDR3 has 13 residues. V dropped 4 bases and J dropped 7 bases, with 13 bases sitting between them. Looked up from germline, CDR1 is SGHTA and CDR2 is FQGNSA. The CDR3 region is CASSSGGRVEAFF. The CDR3 DNA follows: TGTGCCAGCAGCTCCGGGGGAAGGGTTGAAGCTTTCTTT.

This clone was recorded a few times. The rearrangement uses TRBV19 and TRBJ1-6; 8 bases map to TRBD1. The germline V gene has CDR1 LNHDA and CDR2 SQIVND (reference sequence). Trimming took 5 bases from V and 7 from J; bases not matched to a gene: 10. This CDR3 contains 16 residues. DNA for the CDR3: TGTGCCAGTAGTCCACAGGGACAGGTTGGGAATTCACCCCTCCACTTT. Its protein is CASSPQGQVGNSPLHF.

The V and J genes are TRBV10-1 and TRBJ2-7; possibly TRBD1 for D (5 bases). With 2 bases removed from V and 2 bases from J, the gap between germline ends came to 13 bases. This CDR3 spans 15 amino acids. Germline V gene data show CDR1 as WNHNN and CDR2 as SYGVQD (reference sequence). CDR3 loop: CASSEVPAGTYEQYF. Here the CDR3 DNA reads TGCGCCAGCAGTGAGGTTCCTGCAGGGACCTACGAGCAGTACTTC.

V gene TRBV6-5 combines with J gene TRBJ2-3; TRBD2 aligns across 7 bases. The germline gives CDR1 MNHEY, CDR2 SVGAGI. V lost 6 bases, J lost 5 bases, and 8 bases stayed unmatched. The CDR3 is 14 residues long. CDR3 amino acids: CASRPGGARDTQYF. DNA for the CDR3: TGTGCCAGCAGGCCGGGGGGTGCTAGAGATACGCAGTATTTT.

This clone was detected only a few times. The chain is built from TRBV7-2 and TRBJ1-3; D not resolved. Germline values: CDR1 SGHTA, CDR2 FQGNSA. The CDR3 spans 14 residues. Trimming shortened V by 7 bases and J by 1 base, and 11 bases separated the two germline ends. This CDR3 is CASTLQVSGNTIYF. CDR3 DNA sequence: TGTGCCAGCACCCTTCAGGTATCTGGAAACACCATATATTTT.

The V gene is TRBV3-1 (or the pseudogene TRBV3-2), the J gene TRBJ1-3, with D tentatively TRBD1 (6 bases). Trimming shortened V by 6 bases and J by 0 bases, and 18 bases separated the two germline ends. Germline V gene data show CDR1 as LGHDT and CDR2 as YNNKEL (reference sequence). The CDR3 has 17 residues. This chain's CDR3 is CASRKGLATGSGNTIYF. CDR3 sequence (DNA): TGTGCCAGCAGAAAAGGGCTCGCGACAGGCTCTGGAAACACCATATATTTT.

V and J are TRBV7-2 and TRBJ2-4; tentatively, D is TRBD1 (6 bases). This CDR3 has 14 residues. V lost 3 bases and J lost 5, with 11 bases in between. Germline V gene lookup returns CDR1 SGHTA and CDR2 FQGNSA. The CDR3 DNA sequence: TGTGCCAGCAGCTTTCCCGGGACACAAAACATTCAGTACTTC. Amino acid sequence: CASSFPGTQNIQYF.

This chain uses TRBV3-1 (or the pseudogene TRBV3-2) with TRBJ2-1; D is ambiguous. The V end lost 0 bases, the J end lost 7 bases, and 7 bases lay between the germline ends. The CDR3 has 13 amino acids. CDR1 and CDR2 from the germline V gene are LGHDT and YNNKEL (reference sequence). The CDR3 DNA sequence: TGTGCCAGCAGCCAAGACAACGGGAATGAGCAGTTCTTC. Protein: CASSQDNGNEQFF.

This chain connects TRBV30 to TRBJ1-2, with D possibly matching TRBD1 (6 bases). This CDR3 is 13 amino acids long. V lost 0 bases, J lost 4 bases, and 9 bases lay in between. CDR1 is GTSNPN and CDR2 is SVGIG in the germline V gene (reference sequence). The CDR3 protein is CAWSVGGGYGYTF. The CDR3 DNA is TGTGCCTGGAGTGTGGGAGGGGGCTATGGCTACACCTTC.

The chain has TRBV28 and TRBJ1-1; D is unclear. The CDR3 spans 12 residues. Trimming shortened V by 4 bases and J by 0 bases, and 3 bases separated the two germline ends. CDR1 MDHEN and CDR2 SYDVKM come from the germline V gene. CDR3 in amino acids: CASSSMNTEAFF. CDR3 DNA sequence: TGTGCCAGCAGTTCCATGAACACTGAAGCTTTCTTT.

In regard to this clone: Other DNA sequences in this sample translate to the same CDR3. The V call is TRBV3-1 (or the pseudogene TRBV3-2), the J call TRBJ2-5, with D uncertain. The V end was cut by 1 base, the J end by 5 bases, with 5 bases between. The CDR3 spans 12 residues. Germline V lookup: CDR1 LGHDT, CDR2 YNNKEL (reference sequence). CDR3 bases: TGTGCCAGCAGCCAAGTTTCGGAGACCCAGTACTTC. It translates to CASSQVSETQYF.

This CDR3 reads CASWGGETQYF. The CDR3, as DNA: TGCGCCAGCTGGGGGGGAGAGACCCAGTACTTC. The V gene is TRBV5-1, the J gene TRBJ2-5, with TRBD2 matching over 7 bases. Germline V gene lookup returns CDR1 SGHRS and CDR2 YFSETQ. The CDR3 runs to 11 residues. V trimming: 7 bases; J trimming: 4 bases; junction bases outside the gene matches: 1.

The J gene is TRBJ1-2, the V gene TRBV9, with 9 bases lining up with TRBD1. This CDR3 region has 15 residues. After removal of 3 bases from V and 5 bases from J, the junction contained 8 bases not matched to a gene. The germline V gene has CDR1 SGDLS and CDR2 YYNGEE. For the CDR3, the DNA is TGTGCCAGCAGCGCCCAGACAGGGGGAGCGTATGGCTACACCTTC. Its protein is CASSAQTGGAYGYTF.

This clone has only one observation. The chain uses TRBV25-1 and TRBJ1-6; perhaps TRBD1 as D (6 bases). The CDR3 runs to 16 residues. V lost 4 bases to trimming and J lost 10 bases, with 20 bases between them. CDR1 and CDR2 (germline): MGHDK, SYGVNS. In DNA form, the CDR3 reads TGTGCCAGCAGTGCAATCGGGGGGCCCTATGGATCACCCCTCCACTTT. The encoded protein is CASSAIGGPYGSPLHF.

V and J are TRBV6-2 or TRBV6-3 and TRBJ1-5; 9 nucleotides match TRBD1. Germline V CDR1 and CDR2: MNHEY, SVGEGT. V shed 5 bases and J 4 bases; nucleotides not matched to a gene: 12. The CDR3 extends over 17 amino acids. The CDR3 coding sequence is TGTGCCAGCAGTCCACTGCGGGGACAGGGTTTAAATCAGCCCCAGCATTTT. Encoded protein: CASSPLRGQGLNQPQHF.

The rearrangement uses TRBV11-2 and TRBJ2-7, with D perhaps TRBD1 (6 bases). Trimming took 2 bases from V and 2 from J, leaving 10 bases between them. The CDR3 is made up of 14 amino acids. Germline V CDR1 and CDR2: SGHAT, FQNNGV. Here the CDR3 reads CASSLTTGTYEQYF. The CDR3 nucleotides are TGTGCCAGCAGCTTAACAACAGGGACCTACGAGCAGTACTTC.

This clone was detected only once. This sequence joins TRBV19 and TRBJ1-4; 9 bases map to TRBD1. V lost 10 bases, J lost 4 bases, and 7 bases stayed unmatched. The CDR3 is made up of 14 amino acids. CDR1 and CDR2 from the germline V gene are LNHDA and SQIVND (reference sequence). The CDR3 is CATRQGGLNEKLFF. The DNA of the CDR3 is TGTGCCACCCGACAGGGGGGCCTTAATGAAAAACTGTTTTTT.